The TCR beta chain under discussion was sequenced for a study of cytomegalovirus exposure and HLA in healthy donors. At the level of the study: As released early, the data held roughly 85 million unique TCRs from HLA-typed donors.

Remarks on this clone: Its antigen remains unidentified. One junction end disagrees with the germline gene, perhaps due to a read error.

CDR3 length: 15 amino acids. From germline, CDR1 is SEHNR and CDR2 FQNEAQ (reference sequence). The PCR made use of 60 Vbeta and 13 Jbeta primers. Sequencing was performed with immunoSEQ multiplex PCR; in TCRdb, only in-frame clones are kept and a portion is missing. The table shows some 200,000 clones, with about three quarters occurring only once. Overall study results and limits: For most TCR sequences rarity was the rule, although some public TCRs occurred in many donors.

Input material: PBMCs. This TCR was sampled from a woman aged 60-75 years in good health and CMV-seropositive. V gene TRBV7-9 combines with J gene TRBJ2-1, with 8 bases identical to TRBD2. The CDR3 DNA reads TGTTCCAGCAGCTTAGTAGCGGGACCCCACAATGAGCAGTTCTTC. Translated: CSSSLVAGPHNEQFF. Supplemented by reference TRBV7-9 and TRBJ2-1, the full variable domain reads DTGVSQNPRHKITKRGQNVTFRCDPISEHNRLYWYRQTLGQGPEFLTYFQNEAQLEKSRLLSDRFSAERPKGSFSTLEIQRTEQGDSAMYLCSSSLVAGPHNEQFFGPGTRLTVL.